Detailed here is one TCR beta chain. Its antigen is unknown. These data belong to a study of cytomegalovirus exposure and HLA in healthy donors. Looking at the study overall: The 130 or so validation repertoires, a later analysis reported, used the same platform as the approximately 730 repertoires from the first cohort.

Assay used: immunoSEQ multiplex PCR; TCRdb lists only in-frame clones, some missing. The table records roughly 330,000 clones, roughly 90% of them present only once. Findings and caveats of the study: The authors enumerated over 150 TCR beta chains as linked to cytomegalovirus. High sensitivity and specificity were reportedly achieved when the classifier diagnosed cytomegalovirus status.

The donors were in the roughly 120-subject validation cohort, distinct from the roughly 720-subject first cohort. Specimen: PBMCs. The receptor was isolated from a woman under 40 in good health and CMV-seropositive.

The CDR3 nucleotides read TGTGCCAGCAGTTTATCCGCGGGGGGCCGGTATGCAGATACGCAGTATTTT. Its translation: CASSLSAGGRYADTQYF. The chain combines TRBV27 with TRBJ2-3, with 8 positions matching TRBD2. V shed 0 bases, J shed 4 bases, and the junction held 9 bases outside the gene matches. The CDR3 extends over 17 amino acids. Germline CDR1 and CDR2: MNHEY and SMNVEV (reference sequence).